This entry lists 20 T cell receptor beta chains sequenced from one sample in a study of OX40 agonist ivuxolimab in advanced cancers. The repertoire was sequenced with immunoSEQ multiplex PCR; TCRdb's copy has only in-frame clones and lacks some. The table lists 65,000 to 80,000 clones, around 90% of them singletons, with approximately 12% in the top ten. Sample: CD4+ or CD8+ T cells sorted from blood, taken in a trial of the OX40 agonist ivuxolimab. The receptors derive from an adult with an advanced solid tumor such as melanoma, head and neck, liver or kidney cancer.

The rearrangement uses TRBV11-3 and TRBJ2-7, with 9 bases aligning to TRBD1. In germline, CDR1 is SGHNT, CDR2 YENEEA. The CDR3 has 16 residues. With 2 bases clipped from V and 2 bases from J, the junction kept 7 bases outside the gene matches. CDR3 nucleotide sequence: TGTGCCAGCAGCTTATTGTTGGGACAGGGTACCTACGAGCAGTACTTC. Translated: CASSLLLGQGTYEQYF.

The genes are TRBV7-9 and TRBJ2-7; a weak D match, TRBD2 (5 bases). Trimming pared 5 bases from V and 3 bases from J, leaving 8 bases between. Germline V CDR1 and CDR2: SEHNR, FQNEAQ (reference sequence). The length of the CDR3 is 12 residues. The CDR3 loop reads CASSLDFYEQYF. In DNA form, the CDR3 reads TGTGCCAGCAGCCTGGACTTCTACGAGCAGTACTTC.

The CDR3 protein is CASSEALAGGNEQYF. The CDR3 DNA reads as TGTGCCAGCAGTGAAGCTCTAGCGGGAGGGAACGAGCAGTACTTC. The chain combines TRBV6-1 with TRBJ2-7; 12 positions agree with TRBD2. This CDR3 is built from 15 residues. Germline V gene lookup returns CDR1 MNHNS and CDR2 SASEGT. Unmatched junction bases numbered 2, after V lost 0 bases and J lost 5 bases.

The rearrangement links TRBV28 to TRBJ1-5, with a possible D match to TRBD1 (5 bases). Trimming cost V 7 bases and J 3 bases, with 7 bases left between them. In germline, CDR1 is MDHEN, CDR2 SYDVKM. The CDR3 loop spans 12 amino acids. CDR3 sequence reads: CASKQVNQPQHF. For the CDR3, the DNA is TGTGCCAGCAAACAGGTCAATCAGCCCCAGCATTTT.

This clone was observed once. The CDR3 region has the DNA TGTGCCAGCTCACCCACTAGCCGGGACACCGCCTCCTACGAGCAGTACTTC. This sequence encodes CASSPTSRDTASYEQYF. The rearrangement joins TRBV18 to TRBJ2-5; D is perhaps TRBD1 or TRBD2 (6 bases each). The J call is doubtful: the DNA matches TRBJ2-7 better. Per germline, CDR1 KGHSH and CDR2 LQKENI. This CDR3 has 17 amino acids.

In the case of this clone: The sample carries other DNA sequences with the same CDR3. CDR3 protein: CASSPDREETQYF. The CDR3 DNA is TGTGCCAGCAGTCCGGACAGAGAAGAGACCCAGTACTTC. The rearrangement joins TRBV28 to TRBJ2-5, with D maybe TRBD1 (6 bases). The CDR3 has 13 amino acids. V lost 5 bases and J 3 bases, leaving 10 bases between the germline ends. The germline V gene encodes CDR1 MDHEN and CDR2 SYDVKM.

The rearrangement uses TRBV5-6 and TRBJ1-1, with unresolved D. Trimming left V 3 bases short and J 6 bases short, with 9 bases between. The CDR3 totals 12 residues. Germline V CDR1 and CDR2: SGHDT, YYEEEE. The CDR3 DNA is TGTGCCAGCAGCTCCCTCAGTGCTGAAGCTTTCTTT. Translating it yields CASSSLSAEAFF.

This clone was recorded only once. This chain joins TRBV4-1 and TRBJ2-3; 14 bases match TRBD2. V dropped 8 bases and J dropped 4; count of bases not matched to a gene: 8. The CDR3 spans 16 residues. Germline V gene data show CDR1 as MGHRA and CDR2 as YSYEKL. Here the CDR3 DNA reads TGCGCCAGCCGACTAGCGGGAGGGACTGGATCAGATACGCAGTATTTT. It is translated as CASRLAGGTGSDTQYF.

The V gene is TRBV28, the J gene TRBJ2-2, with D possibly matching TRBD1 (6 bases). The CDR3 loop spans 14 amino acids. Germline values: CDR1 MDHEN, CDR2 SYDVKM. The germline V and J ends were trimmed by 5 bases and 5 bases, with 12 bases remaining between them. CDR3 bases: TGTGCCAGCAGTCCCAGGGGTGGGACCGGGGAGCTGTTTTTT. It codes for CASSPRGGTGELFF. Full variable domain (remainder filled in from reference TRBV28 and TRBJ2-2): DVKVTQSSRYLVKRTGEKVFLECVQDMDHENMFWYRQDPGLGLRLIYFSYDVKMKEKGDIPEGYSVSREKKERFSLILESASTNQTSMYLCASSPRGGTGELFFGEGSRLTVL.

The rearrangement uses TRBV7-8 and TRBJ2-1, with no clear D. The CDR3 is 10 amino acids. Germline loops: CDR1 SGHVS, CDR2 FQNEAQ. The V end was cut by 6 bases, the J end by 12 bases, with 9 bases between. For the CDR3, the DNA is TGTGCCAGCAGTGGTCTAGGGCAGTTCTTC. Encoded protein: CASSGLGQFF.

The V and J genes are TRBV7-8 and TRBJ2-2, with TRBD1 matching over 8 bases. CDR1 is SGHVS and CDR2 is FQNEAQ in the germline V gene. Trimming at V came to 6 bases and at J to 3 bases, leaving 6 bases not matched to a gene. This CDR3 is built from 15 residues. This CDR3 reads CASRGGQGYTGELFF. As DNA, the CDR3 is TGTGCCAGCAGAGGTGGACAGGGATACACCGGGGAGCTGTTTTTT.

The V gene is TRBV6-4, the J gene TRBJ2-7, with 13 bases that match TRBD2. The CDR3 is 15 residues long. Germline V gene sequence: CDR1 MRHNA, CDR2 SNTAGT. V lost 6 bases and J lost 3; bases outside the gene matches: 5. The CDR3 is CASSGGLAGNYEQYF. The CDR3 coding sequence is TGTGCCAGCAGCGGGGGACTAGCGGGGAACTACGAGCAGTACTTC.

The chain is built from TRBV11-3 and TRBJ2-7, with D uncertain. Trimming removed 4 bases at V and 6 bases at J, with 10 bases between. The germline V gene encodes CDR1 SGHNT and CDR2 YENEEA. This CDR3 has 12 amino acids. The DNA for the CDR3 is TGTGCCAGCAGCTCCCGTCAAATCGAGCAGTACTTC. It yields the protein CASSSRQIEQYF.

This chain connects TRBV7-6 to TRBJ2-1; possibly TRBD1 or TRBD2 for D (7 bases each). The CDR3 runs to 15 residues. V lost 2 bases and J lost 8, with 16 bases in between. From germline, CDR1 is SGHVS and CDR2 FNYEAQ. CDR3 DNA sequence: TGTGCCAGCAGCTTACAGGCAGGGGGGGTCGATGAGCAGTTCTTC. As protein: CASSLQAGGVDEQFF.

The V gene is TRBV9, the J gene TRBJ2-7; weak D call: TRBD2 (7 bases). Germline V gene sequence: CDR1 SGDLS, CDR2 YYNGEE. V shed 0 bases and J shed 4 bases, with 14 bases lying between them. This CDR3 contains 15 residues. In DNA, the CDR3 is TGTGCCAGCAGCGTAGGTTCGGGGGGCGATTACGAGCAGTACTTC. This sequence encodes CASSVGSGGDYEQYF.

The chain joins TRBV30 to TRBJ2-7; maybe TRBD2 (6 bases). CDR1 is GTSNPN, CDR2 SVGIG, per germline (reference sequence). V was trimmed by 0 bases and J by 2 bases, leaving 20 bases between them. The CDR3 consists of 17 residues. The DNA of the CDR3 is TGTGCCTGGAGTGTACCGCCCCGGCTAGCGAGAACCTACGAGCAGTACTTC. Protein product: CAWSVPPRLARTYEQYF.

This rearrangement joins TRBV30 to TRBJ1-1; unclear D gene. Germline V gene data show CDR1 as GTSNPN and CDR2 as SVGIG (reference sequence). V lost 1 base and J lost 11, with 14 bases in between. The CDR3 contains 12 residues. In nucleotides, the CDR3 is TGTGCCTGGAGTGGAGGAGGAGGGTCCGCTTTCTTT. It translates to CAWSGGGGSAFF.

The V gene is TRBV10-3, the J gene TRBJ2-7; TRBD2 aligns across 11 bases. J gave up 0 bases and V 3 bases, and 7 bases lay outside the gene matches. CDR1 is ENHRY and CDR2 is SYGVKD in the germline V gene. The CDR3 contains 17 residues. In DNA form, the CDR3 reads TGTGCCATCAGTGATCCGGGACTAGCGGAGAGCTCCTACGAGCAGTACTTC. It yields the protein CAISDPGLAESSYEQYF.

V and J are TRBV9 and TRBJ2-3; D is uncertain. CDR3 size: 14 residues. Germline CDR1 SGDLS, CDR2 YYNGEE. V was pared by 0 bases and J by 2 bases, with 7 bases between. This chain's CDR3 is CASSVGHPTDTQYF. The DNA of the CDR3 is TGTGCCAGCAGCGTAGGGCACCCCACAGATACGCAGTATTTT.

The rearrangement uses TRBV4-2 and TRBJ2-7; weak D call: TRBD1 (5 bases). Germline V gene lookup returns CDR1 LGHNA and CDR2 YNFKEQ. Trimming left V 0 bases short and J 0 bases short, with 6 bases between. This CDR3 has 14 residues. The CDR3 region has the DNA TGTGCCAGCAGCCAAGAACAGGTCTCCTACGAGCAGTACTTC. It encodes CASSQEQVSYEQYF.